This passage covers 17 T cell receptor beta chains from one sample sequenced in a study of blood T cell repertoires in COVID-19. The assay was immunoSEQ multiplex PCR, and TCRdb's table has in-frame clones only and misses some. The sample has tens of thousands of clones, about four fifths seen once. Material: peripheral blood. These receptors were obtained from a human donor in a cohort sampled during active COVID-19.

This rearrangement joins TRBV6-1 to TRBJ1-6; D is uncertain. Trimming shortened V by 4 bases and J by 0 bases, and 10 bases separated the two germline ends. The CDR3 covers 16 residues. Per the germline V gene, CDR1 is MNHNS and CDR2 is SASEGT. CDR3 in DNA: TGTGCCAGCAGTGTCCAGAGCGGCTCCTATAATTCACCCCTCCACTTT. This translates into CASSVQSGSYNSPLHF.

V gene TRBV19 combines with J gene TRBJ1-2, with 8 nucleotides matching TRBD1. Germline trimming cut 5 bases from V and 4 bases from J; bases unmatched to any gene: 12. This CDR3 region has 16 residues. Germline lookup yields CDR1 LNHDA and CDR2 SQIVND (reference sequence). The CDR3 is CASSLPGQALIYGYTF. Written as DNA, the CDR3 is TGTGCCAGTAGTTTACCGGGACAGGCCCTTATCTATGGCTACACCTTC.

The sample holds a few counts of this clone. The gene calls are TRBV6-6 and TRBJ2-7; TRBD1 matches at 12 bases. The length of the CDR3 is 15 residues. Unmatched junction bases numbered 4, after V lost 5 bases and J lost 2 bases. The germline V gene has CDR1 MNHNY and CDR2 SVGAGI (reference sequence). The DNA of the CDR3 is TGTGCCAGCAGTAGCGGGGACAGGGGGCCCTACGAGCAGTACTTC. Its protein is CASSSGDRGPYEQYF.

The chain carries TRBV28 and TRBJ2-5; 13 positions agree with TRBD2. The length of the CDR3 is 18 residues. Germline V gene sequence: CDR1 MDHEN, CDR2 SYDVKM. Trimming at V came to 4 bases and at J to 5 bases, leaving 13 bases not matched to a gene. The CDR3 DNA sequence: TGTGCCAGCAGTTACTGGAACATACTAGCGGGAGGGGGTGAGACCCAGTACTTC. It codes for CASSYWNILAGGGETQYF.

This clone was detected only a few times. The chain joins TRBV19 to TRBJ2-1; the match to TRBD2 covers 12 bases. The trim removed 6 bases at V and 6 bases at J, leaving 3 bases unmatched. CDR1 LNHDA and CDR2 SQIVND come from the germline V gene (reference sequence). This CDR3 comprises 14 residues. This chain's CDR3 is CASSRTSGTNEQFF. CDR3 DNA: TGTGCCAGTAGCAGGACTAGCGGGACCAATGAGCAGTTCTTC.

The chain uses TRBV18 and TRBJ2-7; no clear D. Between the trimmed V and J ends, which lost 2 bases and 5 bases, there was a span of 13 bases. Germline lookup yields CDR1 KGHSH and CDR2 LQKENI. This CDR3 has 14 amino acids. The CDR3 sequence is CASSPENYINEQYF. As DNA, the CDR3 is TGTGCCAGCTCACCAGAGAATTATATTAACGAGCAGTACTTC.

In this sample, this clone turned up a few times. The J gene is TRBJ2-7, the V gene TRBV28; perhaps TRBD2 as D (7 bases). Germline values: CDR1 MDHEN, CDR2 SYDVKM. The CDR3 is 16 residues long. Trimming shortened V by 6 bases and J by 4 bases, and 22 bases separated the two germline ends. The CDR3: CASSTRGRASRYEQYF. CDR3 sequence (DNA): TGTGCCAGCAGCACGAGGGGGAGGGCCAGTAGGTACGAGCAGTACTTC.

The chain couples TRBV6-4 to TRBJ2-1; 12 bases align to TRBD2. There are 15 residues in the CDR3. Germline V gene lookup returns CDR1 MRHNA and CDR2 SNTAGT. V lost 6 bases to trimming and J lost 6 bases; unmatched junction nucleotides: 6. The CDR3 DNA is TGTGCCAGCAGCTCTAGCGGGGGGGATTCCAATGAGCAGTTCTTC. This sequence encodes CASSSSGGDSNEQFF.

The V and J genes are TRBV2 and TRBJ1-2; no firm D call. Germline V gene lookup returns CDR1 SNHLY and CDR2 FYNNEI. The CDR3 covers 13 residues. V lost 5 bases, J lost 4 bases, and 11 bases lay in between. The CDR3 coding sequence is TGTGCCAGCAGTAGGTCGGAGGGCTATGGCTACACCTTC. Its protein product is CASSRSEGYGYTF.

This sequence joins TRBV19 and TRBJ2-7; TRBD1 agrees at 7 bases. V lost 5 bases and J lost 0; bases outside the gene matches: 10. This CDR3 has 16 residues. CDR1 and CDR2 (germline): LNHDA, SQIVND (reference sequence). The CDR3 region has the DNA TGTGCCAGTAGTGTCGGGACAGCCCTCCTCTCCTACGAGCAGTACTTC. Translation: CASSVGTALLSYEQYF. Combining the CDR3 with reference TRBV19 and TRBJ2-7 gives the whole variable domain DGGITQSPKYLFRKEGQNVTLSCEQNLNHDAMYWYRQDPGQGLRLIYYSQIVNDFQKGDIAEGYSVSREKKESFPLTVTSAQKNPTAFYLCASSVGTALLSYEQYFGPGTRLTVT.

This clone appeared a few times. This chain joins TRBV4-1 and TRBJ2-6; 10 positions match TRBD2. The CDR3 loop spans 18 amino acids. Germline V CDR1 and CDR2: MGHRA, YSYEKL. Losses at the gene ends were 4 bases for V and 0 bases for J; bases not matched to a gene: 6. The CDR3, as DNA: TGCGCCAGCAGCCGATCTAGCGGGAGCCGCTCTGGGGCCAACGTCCTGACTTTC. This gives the protein CASSRSSGSRSGANVLTF.

The J gene is TRBJ1-4, the V gene TRBV19; TRBD1 aligns across 10 bases. CDR1 LNHDA and CDR2 SQIVND come from the germline V gene (reference sequence). V was pared by 0 bases and J by 4 bases, with 5 bases of the junction left unmatched. The CDR3 covers 17 residues. CDR3: CASSIDRGTGDNEKLFF. The CDR3 DNA reads TGTGCCAGTAGTATAGATCGTGGGACAGGGGATAATGAAAAACTGTTTTTT.

The gene calls are TRBV30 and TRBJ2-7; D ambiguous. Trimming removed 0 bases at V and 0 bases at J, with 12 bases between. This CDR3 comprises 15 residues. Per germline, CDR1 GTSNPN and CDR2 SVGIG (reference sequence). The CDR3 region is CAWSVRVVGSYEQYF. In DNA form, the CDR3 reads TGTGCCTGGAGTGTACGGGTAGTCGGCTCCTACGAGCAGTACTTC.

This clone came up a few times. This chain joins TRBV5-4 and TRBJ2-7; a possible D gene is TRBD2 (7 bases). Germline CDR1 is SGHNT and CDR2 is YYREEE (reference sequence). The CDR3 consists of 16 residues. Between the trimmed V and J ends, which lost 7 bases and 6 bases, there was a span of 26 bases. The CDR3 sequence is CASALGGGLVGLEQYF. DNA of the CDR3: TGTGCCAGCGCCCTGGGGGGCGGACTAGTGGGTCTCGAGCAGTACTTC.

The V call is TRBV14, the J call TRBJ2-7; 10 positions match TRBD2. The CDR3 length is 19 residues. With 0 bases clipped from V and 3 bases from J, the junction kept 14 bases outside the gene matches. The germline V gene encodes CDR1 SGHDN and CDR2 FVKESK. The CDR3 DNA reads as TGTGCCAGCAGCCAAGATCGGGGTTTAGTGGCTAGCGGGAGCTACGAGCAGTACTTC. Translated: CASSQDRGLVASGSYEQYF.

This clone turned up a few times. The chain employs TRBV12-3 or TRBV12-4 and TRBJ1-2; no firm D call. Deletions cut 4 bases from V and 4 bases from J, with 7 bases between. The CDR3 contains 12 residues. The CDR3 DNA reads TGTGCCAGCAGTTATCAGATCTATGGCTACACCTTC. Protein: CASSYQIYGYTF.

V and J are TRBV5-5 and TRBJ1-2, with 9 bases matching TRBD1. CDR3 length: 18 residues. V was clipped by 4 bases and J by 7 bases; unmatched bases: 20. Germline V lookup: CDR1 SGHKS, CDR2 YYEKEE (reference sequence). CDR3: CASSPSGQGLKGESGYTF. CDR3 DNA: TGTGCCAGCAGCCCTTCAGGACAGGGGTTGAAAGGGGAAAGTGGCTACACCTTC.